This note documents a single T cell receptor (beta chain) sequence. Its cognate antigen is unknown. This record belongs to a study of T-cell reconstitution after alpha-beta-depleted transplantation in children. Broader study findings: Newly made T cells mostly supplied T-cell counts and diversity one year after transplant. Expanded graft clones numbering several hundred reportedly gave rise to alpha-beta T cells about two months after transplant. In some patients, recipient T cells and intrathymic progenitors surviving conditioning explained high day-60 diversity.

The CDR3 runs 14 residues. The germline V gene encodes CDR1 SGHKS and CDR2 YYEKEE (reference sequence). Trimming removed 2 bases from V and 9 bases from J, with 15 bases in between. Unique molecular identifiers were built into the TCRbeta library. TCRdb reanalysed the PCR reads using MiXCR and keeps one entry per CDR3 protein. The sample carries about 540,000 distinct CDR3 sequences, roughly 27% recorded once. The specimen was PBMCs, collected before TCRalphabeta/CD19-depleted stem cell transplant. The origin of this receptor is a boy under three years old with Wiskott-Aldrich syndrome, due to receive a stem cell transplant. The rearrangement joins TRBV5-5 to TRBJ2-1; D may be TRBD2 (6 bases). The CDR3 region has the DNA TGTGCCAGCAGCTTTGGGGACTCCACGAGTGAGCAGTTCTTC. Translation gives CASSFGDSTSEQFF.